This T cell receptor (beta chain) was obtained from a study of Graves' ophthalmopathy and Graves' hyperthyroidism. Study at large: Before any treatment, peripheral blood was taken at the initial diagnosis.

This clonotype was seen many times. Its antigen remains unidentified. RNA transcripts were the source from which TCR beta CDR3 regions were amplified. HTBI primers were used in a first-round RT-PCR, which preceded a second-round multiplex PCR. MiXCR was run by TCRdb on the multiplex PCR reads, yielding one entry per CDR3 protein. The sample includes hundreds of thousands of distinct CDR3 sequences, over 20% of them seen just once. V lost 1 base to trimming and J lost 0 bases, with 9 bases between them. The germline gives CDR1 LNHNV, CDR2 YYDKDF (reference sequence). This CDR3 has 15 amino acids. PBMCs had their origin in fresh peripheral blood (around 10 ml). General study points: In blood, most expanded thyroid clonotypes above 0.001 frequency were also detected. At about 69% sensitivity and 72.22% specificity, the model predicted progression of the ophthalmopathy.

What was sequenced was peripheral blood. This clonotype was obtained from a woman between 18 and 30 years old with stable Graves' hyperthyroidism. The J gene is TRBJ1-1, the V gene TRBV15; weak D call: TRBD1 (5 bases). Here the CDR3 reads CATSRGDHLNTEAFF. Here the CDR3 DNA reads TGTGCCACCAGCAGAGGGGACCACTTGAACACTGAAGCTTTCTTT.